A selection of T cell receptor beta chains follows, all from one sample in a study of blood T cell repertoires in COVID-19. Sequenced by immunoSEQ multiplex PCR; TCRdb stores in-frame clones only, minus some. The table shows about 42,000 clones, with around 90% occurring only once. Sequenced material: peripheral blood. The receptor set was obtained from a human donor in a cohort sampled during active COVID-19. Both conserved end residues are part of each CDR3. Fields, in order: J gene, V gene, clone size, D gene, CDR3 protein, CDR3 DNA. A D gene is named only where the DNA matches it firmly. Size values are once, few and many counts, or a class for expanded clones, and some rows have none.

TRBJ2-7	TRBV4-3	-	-	CASSQDINTAPYEQYF	TGCGCCAGCAGCCAAGATATCAATACAGCTCCGTACGAGCAGTACTTC
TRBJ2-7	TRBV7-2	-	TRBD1	CASSPFGTDVSYEQYF	TGTGCCAGCAGCCCATTTGGGACAGACGTTTCCTACGAGCAGTACTTC
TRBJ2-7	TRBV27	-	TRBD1	CASSRDRVSYEQYF	TGTGCCAGCAGCAGGGACAGGGTCTCCTACGAGCAGTACTTC
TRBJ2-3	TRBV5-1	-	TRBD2	CASSPRAGGTDTQYF	TGCGCCAGCAGCCCGCGCGCGGGGGGCACAGATACGCAGTATTTT
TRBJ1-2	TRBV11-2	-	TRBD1	CASSLLSQGPNYGYTF	TGTGCCAGCAGCCTACTCTCACAGGGGCCTAACTATGGCTACACCTTC
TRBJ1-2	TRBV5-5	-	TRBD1	CASRATGQATNYGYTF	TGTGCCAGCAGGGCCACAGGACAGGCCACTAACTATGGCTACACCTTC
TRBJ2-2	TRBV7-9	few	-	CASSLRGSGELFF	TGTGCCAGCAGCTTAAGAGGGTCCGGGGAGCTGTTTTTT
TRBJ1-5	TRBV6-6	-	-	CASLGGGQPQHF	TGTGCCAGCCTTGGGGGAGGTCAGCCCCAGCATTTT
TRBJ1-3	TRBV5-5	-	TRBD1	CASSLARDRIGNTIYF	TGTGCCAGCAGCTTGGCTAGGGACAGGATAGGAAACACCATATATTTT
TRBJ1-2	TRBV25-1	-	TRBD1	CASRGQSYGYTF	TGTGCCAGCAGGGGACAGTCTTATGGCTACACCTTC